The clone carrying this T cell receptor beta chain was detected ten times or more. The sample originates from a study of identical twins. Trimming cost V 0 bases and J 2 bases, with 8 bases left between them. The CDR3 runs 16 residues. The V gene's germline CDR1 is LGHNA and CDR2 YSLEER. Using its own MiXCR run on the 5' RACE reads, TCRdb lists one record per CDR3 protein. Seen here are about 190,000 distinct CDR3 sequences, approximately 16% observed once, and the top ten hold 40%. The same sample was also used in a study of T cells expressing NK-cell markers. As that report states: The CD3+CD56-NKG2C+ fraction was also led by these clonotypes in a few donors. No clear determination of HCMV specificity was made for expanded NKG2C+ T cell clones.

The sequenced material came from CD8+ T cells sorted from blood. The TCR originated in a woman aged 18-29 years in good health. The V call is TRBV4-3, the J call TRBJ2-6; a possible D gene is TRBD1 (6 bases). This chain's CDR3 is CASSQDAGAGANVLTF. The CDR3, as DNA: TGCGCCAGCAGCCAAGATGCAGGGGCTGGGGCCAACGTCCTGACTTTC.